This T cell receptor beta chain originates from a study of radiation and T cells in renal cell carcinoma. The overall study: Nephrectomy followed 15 Gy stereotactic body radiation by 4 weeks.

Germline CDR1 reads MNHNS; CDR2 reads SASEGT. The germline V and J ends were trimmed by 2 bases and 0 bases, with 11 bases remaining between them. This CDR3 spans 16 amino acids. As to time point: baseline pretreatment blood. Documented treatment: 15 Gy SBRT to primary tumor, nephrectomy 4 weeks later. Radiation-treated patients gave blood at baseline, week 2 and week 4. Some clones are missing from TCRdb's copy, which holds only in-frame ones; the method was immunoSEQ multiplex PCR. The table records about 88,000 clones, approximately 86% of them present only once. The chain joins TRBV6-1 to TRBJ1-3; D is unclear. The source was blood, collected from a patient whose treatment included radiotherapy and nephrectomy. The TCR sequence derives from a man aged 50 to 60 with renal cell carcinoma. CDR3 sequence (DNA): TGTGCCAGCAGTGAAATTTGGAGGAGCTCTGGAAACACCATATATTTT. This gives the protein CASSEIWRSSGNTIYF.